This T cell receptor beta chain was identified in a study of Ad26.COV2.S vaccination and SARS-CoV-2 variants. Clones were read by immunoSEQ multiplex PCR, and TCRdb kept only the in-frame ones, dropping some. This sample carries approximately 300,000 clones, about 86% of them seen once, and the ten largest clones take roughly 1.9%. Treatment indicated: some 20 received Ad26.COV2.S at low or high dose, single or two shots; a few received placebo; per-sample allocation not given. Day 63 following the first vaccine or placebo injection was when the samples were taken. V lost 5 bases to trimming and J lost 7 bases, with 18 bases between them. The CDR3 covers 15 residues. Germline CDR1 and CDR2: LNHDA and SQIVND (reference sequence).

The TCR sequence derives from a person between 18 and 65 years old who received the Ad26.COV2.S COVID-19 vaccine or a placebo. The genes are TRBV19 and TRBJ1-5; possible D gene TRBD1, 6 bases. The source was peripheral blood, collected in a trial of Ad26.COV2.S vaccine versus placebo. In nucleotides, the CDR3 is TGTGCCAGTAGTCTGGGGGGGCCGGGGGCCCAGCCCCAGCATTTT. Its protein product is CASSLGGPGAQPQHF.